This entry describes one T cell receptor beta chain. Trimming took off 2 bases at V and 8 bases at J, with 7 bases between the two ends. From germline, CDR1 is GTSNPN and CDR2 SVGIG (reference sequence). The CDR3 has 11 amino acids. The sample originates from a study of Graves' ophthalmopathy and Graves' hyperthyroidism. Amplification of TCR beta CDR3 regions used RNA transcripts. Second-round multiplex PCR came after a first-round RT-PCR that employed HTBI primers. TCRdb ran MiXCR on the multiplex PCR reads and lists one entry per CDR3 protein. This sample has 680,000 or so distinct CDR3 sequences, with about 20% found just once.

Sequencing used peripheral blood. The origin of this receptor is a woman in her late teens or twenties with stable Graves' hyperthyroidism. Some clones in this sample may be carry-over from other donors' samples. V is TRBV30 and J is TRBJ1-3; D gene unclear. DNA for the CDR3: TGTGCCTGGAGTAGGCCCGACACCATATATTTT. Amino acids: CAWSRPDTIYF.